This T cell receptor (beta chain) was documented in a study of blood T cell repertoires in COVID-19. At the level of the study: Acute-phase and convalescent COVID-19 samples originated in the United States, Italy and Spain. Sources were T cells, B-cell-depleted T cells, or PBMCs; the material itself was cDNA or gDNA.

Per the original methods: Amplification with reference gene primers provided the estimates of nucleated cell counts. TCRdb's copy holds only in-frame clones and misses some; the assay was immunoSEQ multiplex PCR. V and J calls and clone size are as listed in that table; D and trimming were resolved from the DNA. The table has under 85,000 clones, over 75% seen once. This CDR3 comprises 15 residues. With 2 bases removed from V and 3 bases from J, the gap between germline ends came to 12 bases. Germline CDR1 is SEHNR and CDR2 is FQNEAQ (reference sequence). The V gene is TRBV7-9, the J gene TRBJ2-3; D might be TRBD1 (6 bases). This TCR derives from a man aged 50 to 59 with acute or convalescent COVID-19. The source material was peripheral blood. CDR3 bases: TGTGCCAGCAGCTTAATTACAGGGTCGACAGATACGCAGTATTTT. Its protein product is CASSLITGSTDTQYF.